Here is one T cell receptor (beta chain) with its context. The time point was: patch test 3, about 24 weeks after DPC sensitization. Treatment noted: therapeutic diphenylcyclopropenone sensitization with weekly scalp DPC. The data belong to a study of human T cells and chemical hapten exposure. TCRdb analysed the RACE reads with MiXCR anew, one entry per CDR3 protein. The table shows around 110,000 distinct CDR3 sequences, with around 11% occurring only once. The sequencing used whole blood, collected in connection with sensitization to the hapten diphenylcyclopropenone (DPC). This sequence originates from a woman aged 50 to 60 with alopecia areata. Some clones in this sample may be carry-over from other donors' samples.

The CDR3 loop reads CASSSQGEETQYF. CDR3 coding DNA: TGCGCCAGCAGCTCGCAGGGCGAAGAGACCCAGTACTTC. The chain is built from TRBV4-1 and TRBJ2-5; D perhaps matches TRBD1 (5 bases). The CDR3 runs 13 residues. The germline V gene encodes CDR1 MGHRA and CDR2 YSYEKL. Trimming left V 5 bases short and J 3 bases short, with 10 bases between.